This is a list of T cell receptor beta chains from one sample in a study of graft-versus-host responses after intestinal transplantation. These TCRs are of unknown antigen specificity. The method was immunoSEQ multiplex PCR; TCRdb's version includes in-frame clones alone and lacks a portion of them. The table includes tens of thousands of clones, about nine tenths detected once. The sample consisted of unstimulated CD4+ T cells sorted from spleen or lymph node cells, taken before intestinal transplant. The receptor source for this set is a human donor who received an intestinal transplant. The conserved cysteine and the conserved F or W are not part of the CDR3 here.

V gene: TRBV19; J gene: TRBJ2-3; CDR3 protein: ASRNRGLMDESGDTQY
V gene: TRBV19; J gene: TRBJ2-1; CDR3 protein: ASSIVWRGWGEQF
V gene: TRBV27; J gene: TRBJ2-2; CDR3 protein: ASKGGGITGELF
V gene: TRBV27; J gene: TRBJ1-5; CDR3 protein: ASSLGTGGNQPQH
V gene: TRBV10-3; J gene: TRBJ1-2; CDR3 protein: AISSATGGGYT
V gene: TRBV2; J gene: TRBJ2-2; CDR3 protein: ASRRSGGRNTGELF
V gene: TRBV5-1; J gene: TRBJ1-2; CDR3 protein: ASSPPSGNNYT
V gene: TRBV9; J gene: TRBJ2-7; CDR3 protein: ASSWRLAATYEQY
V gene: TRBV6-5; J gene: TRBJ2-2; CDR3 protein: ASSRTGSYTGELF
V gene: TRBV5-5; J gene: TRBJ2-7; CDR3 protein: ASSLVLDEQY
V gene: TRBV19; J gene: TRBJ1-2; CDR3 protein: ASSITDRDGVYGYT
V gene: TRBV4-3; J gene: TRBJ1-2; CDR3 protein: ASSQESRTLGGGYT
V gene: TRBV7-2; J gene: TRBJ2-3; CDR3 protein: ASSLSTGWDTQY
V gene: TRBV2; J gene: TRBJ1-1; CDR3 protein: ASRRVNGDTEAF
V gene: TRBV30; J gene: TRBJ2-2; CDR3 protein: AWSKHTGELF
V gene: TRBV6-6; J gene: TRBJ1-5; CDR3 protein: ASTGVWDQPQH
V gene: TRBV23-1; J gene: TRBJ1-1; CDR3 protein: ASSQRFL
V gene: TRBV15; J gene: TRBJ1-2; CDR3 protein: ATSRDRAGTGPPSGYT
V gene: TRBV4-3; J gene: TRBJ2-1; CDR3 protein: ASSQGVGVGEQF
V gene: TRBV9; J gene: TRBJ2-1; CDR3 protein: ASSARLAGFDGSANEQF
V gene: TRBV19; J gene: TRBJ2-1; CDR3 protein: ASSVTATSGGAGEQF
V gene: TRBV9; J gene: TRBJ2-2; CDR3 protein: ASSPQGGWDTGELF
V gene: TRBV10-3; J gene: TRBJ1-6; CDR3 protein: AIRGTGGGNSPLH
V gene: TRBV29-1; J gene: TRBJ1-2; CDR3 protein: SVETGLSGYT
V gene: TRBV10-3; J gene: TRBJ1-2; CDR3 protein: AISPANYGYT
V gene: TRBV30; J gene: TRBJ1-2; CDR3 protein: AWGQGNSGYT
V gene: TRBV29-1; J gene: TRBJ2-1; CDR3 protein: SASRVRNGNEQF
V gene: TRBV7-6; J gene: .; CDR3 protein: ASSPGGVYEQY
V gene: TRBV7-2; J gene: TRBJ2-1; CDR3 protein: ASSLAGLAGGPF
V gene: TRBV2; J gene: TRBJ2-7; CDR3 protein: ASSEFQTGPTYEQY
V gene: TRBV19; J gene: TRBJ2-7; CDR3 protein: ASSLGLRSYEQY
V gene: TRBV10-3; J gene: TRBJ1-5; CDR3 protein: AISRDRDSNQPQH
V gene: TRBV7-9; J gene: TRBJ1-4; CDR3 protein: ASSLEAGHNEKLF
V gene: TRBV4-3; J gene: TRBJ2-5; CDR3 protein: ASSQEWARGETQY
V gene: TRBV6-4; J gene: TRBJ1-2; CDR3 protein: ASSDSGGIDGYT
V gene: TRBV28; J gene: TRBJ1-1; CDR3 protein: ASTPVRGDTEAF
V gene: TRBV18; J gene: TRBJ2-7; CDR3 protein: ASSPSPYEQY
V gene: TRBV9; J gene: TRBJ2-1; CDR3 protein: ASSRSGLAGGRNEQF
V gene: TRBV6-5; J gene: TRBJ1-4; CDR3 protein: ASSYSFATNEKLF
V gene: TRBV7-9; J gene: TRBJ1-2; CDR3 protein: ASSVRVSSLLDGYT
V gene: TRBV5-8; J gene: TRBJ2-7; CDR3 protein: ASSFRGLAGEQY
V gene: TRBV2; J gene: TRBJ1-2; CDR3 protein: ASSRTGTLYGYT
V gene: TRBV2; J gene: TRBJ2-7; CDR3 protein: ASYEDRVGYEQY
V gene: TRBV7-8; J gene: TRBJ2-7; CDR3 protein: ASSRQATSYEQY
V gene: TRBV21-1; J gene: TRBJ2-7; CDR3 protein: ASSQGRPQY
V gene: TRBV7-9; J gene: TRBJ1-6; CDR3 protein: ASSLGTGGSPLH
V gene: TRBV30; J gene: TRBJ2-3; CDR3 protein: AWSNGDPTDTQY
V gene: TRBV7-2; J gene: TRBJ2-7; CDR3 protein: ASSLVIQGGNYEQY
V gene: TRBV19; J gene: TRBJ1-5; CDR3 protein: ASSATGGISNQPQH
V gene: TRBV6-1; J gene: TRBJ1-6; CDR3 protein: ASGGQAYSPLH
V gene: TRBV19; J gene: TRBJ2-7; CDR3 protein: ASSNGDRFYEQY
V gene: TRBV9; J gene: TRBJ2-3; CDR3 protein: ASSETWDNTDTQY
V gene: TRBV6-6; J gene: TRBJ2-7; CDR3 protein: ASSYTRTGSSYEQY
V gene: TRBV20-1; J gene: TRBJ2-5; CDR3 protein: SALVHETQY